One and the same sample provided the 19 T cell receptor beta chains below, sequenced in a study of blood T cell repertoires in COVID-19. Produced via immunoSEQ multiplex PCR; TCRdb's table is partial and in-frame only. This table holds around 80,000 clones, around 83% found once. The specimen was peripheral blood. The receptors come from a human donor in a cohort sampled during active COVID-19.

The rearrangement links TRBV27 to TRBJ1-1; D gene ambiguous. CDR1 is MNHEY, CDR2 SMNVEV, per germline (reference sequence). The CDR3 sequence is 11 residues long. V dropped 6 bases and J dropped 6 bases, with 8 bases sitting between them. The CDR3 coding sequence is TGTGCCAGCAGAGGAACAGCTGAAGCTTTCTTT. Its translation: CASRGTAEAFF.

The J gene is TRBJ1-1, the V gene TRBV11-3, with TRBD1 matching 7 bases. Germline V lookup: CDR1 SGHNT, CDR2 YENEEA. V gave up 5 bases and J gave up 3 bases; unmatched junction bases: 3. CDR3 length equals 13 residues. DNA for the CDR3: TGTGCCAGCAGCAACAGGGGAGACACTGAAGCTTTCTTT. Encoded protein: CASSNRGDTEAFF. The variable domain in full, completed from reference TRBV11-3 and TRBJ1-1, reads EAGVVQSPRYKIIEKKQPVAFWCNPISGHNTLYWYLQNLGQGPELLIRYENEEAVDDSQLPKDRFSAERLKGVDSTLKIQPAELGDSAVYLCASSNRGDTEAFFGQGTRLTVV.

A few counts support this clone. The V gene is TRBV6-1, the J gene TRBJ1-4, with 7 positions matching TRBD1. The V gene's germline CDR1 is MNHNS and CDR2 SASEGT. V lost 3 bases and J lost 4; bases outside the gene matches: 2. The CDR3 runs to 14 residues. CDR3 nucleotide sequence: TGTGCCAGCAGTGATCAGGGGGGTAATGAAAAACTGTTTTTT. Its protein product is CASSDQGGNEKLFF.

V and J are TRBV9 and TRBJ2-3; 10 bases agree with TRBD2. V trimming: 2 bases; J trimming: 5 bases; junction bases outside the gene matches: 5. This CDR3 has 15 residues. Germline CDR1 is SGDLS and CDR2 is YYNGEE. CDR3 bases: TGTGCCAGCAGCGTGCAAGCGGGAGGGATAGATACGCAGTATTTT. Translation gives CASSVQAGGIDTQYF.

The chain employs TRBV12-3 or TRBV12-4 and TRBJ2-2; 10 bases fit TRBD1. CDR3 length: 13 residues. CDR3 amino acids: CPRDRGGTGELFF. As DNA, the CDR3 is TGTCCCCGGGACAGGGGTGGGACGGGGGAGCTGTTTTTT.

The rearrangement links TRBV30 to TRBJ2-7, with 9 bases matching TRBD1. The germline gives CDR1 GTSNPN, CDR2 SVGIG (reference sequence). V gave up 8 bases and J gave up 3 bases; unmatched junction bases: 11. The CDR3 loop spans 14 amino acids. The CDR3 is CAGTQGASGYEQYF. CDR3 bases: TGTGCCGGCACACAGGGGGCGAGTGGCTACGAGCAGTACTTC.

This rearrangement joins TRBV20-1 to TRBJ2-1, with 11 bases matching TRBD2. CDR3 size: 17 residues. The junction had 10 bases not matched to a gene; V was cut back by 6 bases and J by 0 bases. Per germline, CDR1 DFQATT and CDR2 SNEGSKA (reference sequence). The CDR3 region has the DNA TGCAGTGCCAGTAGCGGGGGGGCCCCAAGCTCCTACAATGAGCAGTTCTTC. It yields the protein CSASSGGAPSSYNEQFF.

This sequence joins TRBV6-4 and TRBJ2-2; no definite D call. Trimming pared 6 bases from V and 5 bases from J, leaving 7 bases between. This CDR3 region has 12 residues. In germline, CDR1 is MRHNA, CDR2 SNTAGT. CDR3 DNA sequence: TGTGCCAGCAGGGGCTTAACCGGGGAGCTGTTTTTT. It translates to CASRGLTGELFF.

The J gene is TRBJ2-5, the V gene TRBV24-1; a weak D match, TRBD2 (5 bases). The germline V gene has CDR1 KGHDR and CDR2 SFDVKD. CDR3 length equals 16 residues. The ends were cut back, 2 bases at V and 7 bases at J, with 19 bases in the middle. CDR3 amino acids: CATSDSLAPVEGTQYF. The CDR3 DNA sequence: TGTGCCACCAGTGATTCATTAGCGCCGGTCGAGGGGACCCAGTACTTC.

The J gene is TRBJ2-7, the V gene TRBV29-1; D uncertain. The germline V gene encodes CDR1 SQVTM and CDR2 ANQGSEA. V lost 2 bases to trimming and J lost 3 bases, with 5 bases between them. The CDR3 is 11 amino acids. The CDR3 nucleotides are TGCAGCGTTGAAACTAACTACGAGCAGTACTTC. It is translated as CSVETNYEQYF.

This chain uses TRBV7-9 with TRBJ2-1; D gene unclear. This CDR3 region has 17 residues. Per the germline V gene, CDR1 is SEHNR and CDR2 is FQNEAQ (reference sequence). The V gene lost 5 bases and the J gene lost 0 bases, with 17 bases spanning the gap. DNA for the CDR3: TGTGCCAGCAGCGTCTATTACGCGGAAGGCTCCTACAATGAGCAGTTCTTC. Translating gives CASSVYYAEGSYNEQFF.

CDR3 region: CATSRDPGQGYYEQYF. In DNA form, the CDR3 reads TGTGCCACCAGCAGGGACCCGGGACAGGGATACTACGAGCAGTACTTC. The chain carries TRBV15 and TRBJ2-7; TRBD1 agrees at 9 bases. Germline trimming cut 3 bases from V and 3 bases from J; bases unmatched to any gene: 9. The CDR3 consists of 16 residues. Germline assignment: CDR1 LNHNV and CDR2 YYDKDF (reference sequence).

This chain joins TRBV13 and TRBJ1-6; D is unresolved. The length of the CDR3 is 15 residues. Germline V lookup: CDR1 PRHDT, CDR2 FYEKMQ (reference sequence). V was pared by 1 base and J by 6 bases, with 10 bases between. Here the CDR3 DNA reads TGTGCCAGCAGCTTAGTGTCAGTGTCTAATTCACCCCTCCACTTT. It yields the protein CASSLVSVSNSPLHF. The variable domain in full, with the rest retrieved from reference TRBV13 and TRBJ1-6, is AAGVIQSPRHLIKEKRETATLKCYPIPRHDTVYWYQQGPGQDPQFLISFYEKMQSDKGSIPDRFSAQQFSDYHSELNMSSLELGDSALYFCASSLVSVSNSPLHFGNGTRLTVT.

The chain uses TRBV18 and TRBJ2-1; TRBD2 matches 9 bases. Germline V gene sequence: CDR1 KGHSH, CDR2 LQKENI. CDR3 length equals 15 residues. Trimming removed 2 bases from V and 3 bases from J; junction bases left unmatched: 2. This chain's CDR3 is CASSPAGGVYNEQFF. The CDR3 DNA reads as TGTGCCAGCTCACCAGCGGGAGGGGTCTACAATGAGCAGTTCTTC.

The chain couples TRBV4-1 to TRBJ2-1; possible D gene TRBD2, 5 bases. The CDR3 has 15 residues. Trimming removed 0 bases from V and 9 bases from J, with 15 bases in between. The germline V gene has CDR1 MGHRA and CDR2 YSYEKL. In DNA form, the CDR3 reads TGCGCCAGCAGCCAAGAAGGAGGCCGGGCTCGTGAGCAGTTCTTC. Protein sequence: CASSQEGGRAREQFF.

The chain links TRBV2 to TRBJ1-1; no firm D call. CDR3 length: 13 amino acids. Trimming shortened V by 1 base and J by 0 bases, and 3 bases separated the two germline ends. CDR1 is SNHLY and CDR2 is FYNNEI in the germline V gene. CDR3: CASSEVVNTEAFF. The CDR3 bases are TGTGCCAGCAGTGAAGTCGTGAACACTGAAGCTTTCTTT.

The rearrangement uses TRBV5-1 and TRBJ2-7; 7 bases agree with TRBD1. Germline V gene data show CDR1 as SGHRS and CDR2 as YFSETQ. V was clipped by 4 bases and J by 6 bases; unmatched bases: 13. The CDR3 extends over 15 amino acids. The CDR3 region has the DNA TGCGCCAGCAGCGACGGGACAGCCGTTCGATCCGAGCAGTACTTC. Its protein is CASSDGTAVRSEQYF.

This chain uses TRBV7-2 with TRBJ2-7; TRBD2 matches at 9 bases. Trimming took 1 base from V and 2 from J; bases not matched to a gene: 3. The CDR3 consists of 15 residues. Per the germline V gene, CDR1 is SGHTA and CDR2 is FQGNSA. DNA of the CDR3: TGTGCCAGCAGCTTAGGACTAGCGGTTACCTACGAGCAGTACTTC. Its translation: CASSLGLAVTYEQYF.

CDR3 region: CASSALAGGVTGELFF. DNA for the CDR3: TGTGCCAGCAGTGCCCTAGCGGGAGGGGTCACCGGGGAGCTGTTTTTT. The gene calls are TRBV6-1 and TRBJ2-2; TRBD2 aligns across 12 bases. The germline gives CDR1 MNHNS, CDR2 SASEGT. This CDR3 region has 16 residues. J was trimmed by 4 bases and V by 4 bases; bases with no gene match: 4.